Ten or more counts support the clone carrying this T cell receptor (beta chain). The V and J ends lost 7 bases and 4 bases, in that order; junction bases with no gene match: 17. Looked up from germline, CDR1 is SQVTM and CDR2 is ANQGSEA. The CDR3 has 18 residues. This entry belongs to a study of blood T cells in healthy people across ages. With a J-beta primer mix and a sample-barcoded 5' primer, a second PCR ran about 7 to 12 cycles. In TCRdb, the 5' RACE reads were re-called with MiXCR into one record per CDR3 protein. In the table there are some 1.5 million distinct CDR3 sequences, roughly 27% of which are singletons.

The sequence was obtained from a woman aged 25 to 39 in good health. Material: blood. The genes are TRBV29-1 and TRBJ2-1; TRBD2 agrees at 12 bases. The CDR3, as DNA: TGCAGCGCCCGCAGGCTAGCGGGGGGGGTTGTTAGGTACAATGAGCAGTTCTTC. It is translated as CSARRLAGGVVRYNEQFF.